These T cell receptor beta chains were read from a single sample in a study of blood T cell repertoires in COVID-19. Sequenced by immunoSEQ multiplex PCR; TCRdb stores in-frame clones only, minus some. The sample comprises 200,000 or so clones, about 83% of which are singletons, and 18% rests with the top ten. The sample taken for sequencing was peripheral blood. These receptor sequences come from a person aged 65 to 85 with COVID-19, enrolled during active disease. Each CDR3 is given with its conserved first and last residue. Fields, in order: J gene, V gene, CDR3 protein.

j_gene: TRBJ2-3; v_gene: TRBV9; CDR3aa: CASSVGTGHHTQYF
j_gene: TRBJ2-6; v_gene: TRBV7-9; CDR3aa: CASSPSGLAKSGANVLTF
j_gene: TRBJ2-7; v_gene: TRBV10-3; CDR3aa: CAISDNSYEQYF
j_gene: TRBJ2-3; v_gene: TRBV6-2/TRBV6-3; CDR3aa: CASSYDRSSDTQYF
j_gene: TRBJ1-3; v_gene: TRBV5-1; CDR3aa: CASSLSGGSGNTIYF
j_gene: TRBJ1-2; v_gene: TRBV21-1; CDR3aa: CASSGRTGNYGYTF
j_gene: TRBJ1-1; v_gene: TRBV9; CDR3aa: CASSVPLGQGRDTEAFF
j_gene: TRBJ2-5; v_gene: TRBV7-2; CDR3aa: CASSLSSGQETQYF
j_gene: TRBJ1-2; v_gene: TRBV5-1; CDR3aa: CASSHTGPTPQDRGQTLYGYTF
j_gene: TRBJ2-5; v_gene: TRBV6-6; CDR3aa: CASSYRGLRYF
j_gene: TRBJ1-6; v_gene: TRBV5-8; CDR3aa: CASSQGTGIRSPLHF
j_gene: TRBJ2-5; v_gene: TRBV27; CDR3aa: CASGDPGTGLGGETQYF
j_gene: TRBJ2-1; v_gene: TRBV27; CDR3aa: CASSPFLPMGAGEQFF
j_gene: TRBJ2-5; v_gene: TRBV5-4; CDR3aa: CAYVTGGIRETQYF
j_gene: TRBJ1-2; v_gene: TRBV11-2; CDR3aa: CASSRRTDNYGYTF
j_gene: TRBJ1-5; v_gene: TRBV19; CDR3aa: CASKDRMEQPQHF
j_gene: TRBJ2-3; v_gene: TRBV28; CDR3aa: CASSSLRDSTDTQYF
j_gene: TRBJ1-4; v_gene: TRBV28; CDR3aa: CASSLRQGYEKLFF
j_gene: TRBJ2-2; v_gene: TRBV7-6; CDR3aa: CASSRLEGTGELFF
j_gene: TRBJ2-2; v_gene: TRBV5-1; CDR3aa: CASSSSFSGELFF
j_gene: TRBJ1-1; v_gene: TRBV7-2; CDR3aa: CASNLDRGPSEAFF
j_gene: TRBJ1-3; v_gene: TRBV6-6; CDR3aa: CASSDRGLAGNTIYF
j_gene: TRBJ1-3; v_gene: TRBV2; CDR3aa: CASSLDRSSGNTIYF
j_gene: TRBJ1-5; v_gene: TRBV7-9; CDR3aa: CASSLGTVSNQPQHF
j_gene: TRBJ2-2; v_gene: TRBV11-2; CDR3aa: CASSGRGAPTGELFF
j_gene: TRBJ2-3; v_gene: TRBV3-1/TRBV3-2; CDR3aa: CASSGGTSRMYF
j_gene: TRBJ1-5; v_gene: TRBV19; CDR3aa: CASSIPGNQPQHF
j_gene: TRBJ2-1; v_gene: TRBV28; CDR3aa: CASSYPGLLGNEQFF
j_gene: TRBJ1-2; v_gene: TRBV3-1/TRBV3-2; CDR3aa: CASSQGLNSPNYGYTF
j_gene: TRBJ1-1; v_gene: TRBV18; CDR3aa: CASSPPRGGSEAFF
j_gene: TRBJ2-1; v_gene: TRBV7-9; CDR3aa: CASRALGGSSYNEQFF
j_gene: TRBJ1-5; v_gene: TRBV9; CDR3aa: CASSVYSQGQPQHF
j_gene: TRBJ1-2; v_gene: TRBV5-5; CDR3aa: CASSYQTTGVNGYTF
j_gene: TRBJ1-5; v_gene: TRBV6-6; CDR3aa: CASSYTTGGGQPQHF
j_gene: TRBJ2-7; v_gene: TRBV5-4; CDR3aa: CASSFGDEQYF
j_gene: TRBJ1-4; v_gene: TRBV27; CDR3aa: CASRQTEFEKLFF
j_gene: TRBJ2-5; v_gene: TRBV19; CDR3aa: CASSTGLAASQETQYF
j_gene: TRBJ1-4; v_gene: TRBV7-9; CDR3aa: CASSLGQGDNEKLFF
j_gene: TRBJ2-3; v_gene: TRBV19; CDR3aa: CASSWAGEYTDTQYF
j_gene: TRBJ2-2; v_gene: TRBV11-2; CDR3aa: CASSSRLTGELNTGELFF
j_gene: TRBJ2-7; v_gene: TRBV3-1/TRBV3-2; CDR3aa: CASSQDLAPSYEQYF
j_gene: TRBJ2-1; v_gene: TRBV5-4; CDR3aa: CASSQISGQGHNEQFF
j_gene: TRBJ2-4; v_gene: TRBV11-2; CDR3aa: CASSLDLAKNIQYF
j_gene: TRBJ2-2; v_gene: TRBV2; CDR3aa: CASSELVVGHLNTGELFF
j_gene: TRBJ1-4; v_gene: TRBV5-5; CDR3aa: CASSLLGSNNEKLFF
j_gene: TRBJ2-1; v_gene: TRBV3-1/TRBV3-2; CDR3aa: CASSQWGTSDYNEQFF
j_gene: TRBJ1-1; v_gene: TRBV28; CDR3aa: CASSSEPGLESMGRIEAFF
j_gene: TRBJ1-3; v_gene: TRBV15; CDR3aa: CATSRGGLGNTIYF
j_gene: TRBJ2-7; v_gene: TRBV4-3; CDR3aa: CASSQEQGTYEQYF